What follows are 19 T cell receptor beta chains derived from one specimen sequenced in a study of blood T cell repertoires in COVID-19. Generated by immunoSEQ multiplex PCR, the TCRdb table keeps only in-frame clones and is missing some. Among approximately 190,000 clones listed, roughly 80% were seen once. Material for sequencing was peripheral blood. All receptors derive from a man in his 60s with acute or convalescent COVID-19.

The sample holds one count of this clone. This chain connects TRBV7-9 to TRBJ2-2; 9 bases map to TRBD2. Germline assignment: CDR1 SEHNR and CDR2 FQNEAQ (reference sequence). The CDR3 spans 19 residues. V dropped 3 bases and J dropped 0; count of bases not matched to a gene: 11. The CDR3 nucleotides read TGTGCCAGCAGCTTGGGGTCTTCTGGCGGGAGGGCGAACACCGGGGAGCTGTTTTTT. Protein product: CASSLGSSGGRANTGELFF.

This rearrangement joins TRBV11-2 to TRBJ2-2, with D tentatively TRBD1 (5 bases). This CDR3 is 15 amino acids long. The V end was cut by 0 bases, the J end by 6 bases, with 11 bases between. Germline V lookup: CDR1 SGHAT, CDR2 FQNNGV. CDR3 region: CASSLDLSGSGELFF. The CDR3 DNA follows: TGTGCCAGCAGCTTAGATCTGTCAGGGTCCGGGGAGCTGTTTTTT.

CDR3 region: CASSLAYDRGPGSPLHF. CDR3 nucleotide sequence: TGTGCCAGCAGCTTAGCGTACGACAGGGGGCCGGGTTCACCCCTCCACTTT. This chain links TRBV7-2 with TRBJ1-6; TRBD1 aligns across 10 bases. The CDR3 runs to 17 residues. Germline CDR1 SGHTA, CDR2 FQGNSA. Trimming removed 0 bases from V and 9 bases from J; junction bases left unmatched: 8.

The gene calls are TRBV3-1 (or the pseudogene TRBV3-2) and TRBJ1-1; D is unclear. The CDR3 loop spans 11 amino acids. The V end lost 3 bases, the J end lost 8 bases, and 7 bases lay between the germline ends. The V gene's germline CDR1 is LGHDT and CDR2 YNNKEL (reference sequence). The CDR3 coding sequence is TGTGCCAGCAGCCAGGCAGGAGAAGCTTTCTTT. As protein: CASSQAGEAFF.

The genes are TRBV28 and TRBJ1-2; the D gene is possibly TRBD1 (5 bases). Germline-derived CDR1 and CDR2 are MDHEN and SYDVKM. The V and J ends lost 6 bases and 0 bases respectively, with 14 bases between them. CDR3 length equals 15 residues. DNA of the CDR3: TGTGCCAGCAGCCGAGCGACAGCCACTAACTATGGCTACACCTTC. This translates into CASSRATATNYGYTF.

The chain uses TRBV6-5 and TRBJ1-2; D possibly corresponds to TRBD1 (6 bases). V was shortened by 6 bases and J by 4 bases, with 15 bases between the two germline ends. Per the germline V gene, CDR1 is MNHEY and CDR2 is SVGAGI. There are 14 residues in the CDR3. CDR3 residues: CASRDGQNLYGYTF. In DNA form, the CDR3 reads TGTGCCAGCAGGGACGGACAGAACCTCTATGGCTACACCTTC.

V gene TRBV9 combines with J gene TRBJ2-1; the match to TRBD2 covers 7 bases. In germline, CDR1 is SGDLS, CDR2 YYNGEE. The V and J ends lost 0 bases and 4 bases, in that order; junction bases with no gene match: 7. The CDR3 sequence is 16 residues long. CDR3 nucleotide sequence: TGTGCCAGCAGCGTAGCTTTACTAGCGAAGTACAATGAGCAGTTCTTC. Translation gives CASSVALLAKYNEQFF.

In the case of this clone: The sample carries other DNA sequences with the same CDR3. The chain links TRBV10-1 to TRBJ2-5; 7 bases line up with TRBD2. The ends lost 4 bases at V and 1 base at J; junction bases unmatched: 0. The CDR3 runs to 13 residues. Germline CDR1 WNHNN, CDR2 SYGVQD (reference sequence). CDR3 region: CASSGLAQETQYF. CDR3 nucleotide sequence: TGCGCCAGCAGTGGACTAGCCCAAGAGACCCAGTACTTC.

This clone has a single count. This chain links TRBV24-1 with TRBJ2-1; 12 bases match TRBD2. Trimming at V came to 10 bases and at J to 7 bases, leaving 16 bases not matched to a gene. Germline V gives CDR1 KGHDR, CDR2 SFDVKD. CDR3 length: 17 amino acids. CDR3 amino acids: CATGGGPSGRAENEQFF. The CDR3 nucleotides are TGTGCCACTGGGGGAGGCCCTAGCGGGAGGGCCGAAAATGAGCAGTTCTTC.

The chain joins TRBV3-1 (or the pseudogene TRBV3-2) to TRBJ1-5, with a tentative D call TRBD1 (5 bases). Trimming removed 1 base at V and 3 bases at J, with 7 bases between. CDR1 is LGHDT and CDR2 is YNNKEL in the germline V gene (reference sequence). The length of the CDR3 is 14 residues. In nucleotides, the CDR3 is TGTGCCAGCAGCCAAGGCAGGGTCAATCAGCCCCAGCATTTT. It encodes CASSQGRVNQPQHF.

J is TRBJ1-2 and V is TRBV5-1; TRBD1 aligns across 7 bases. Germline trimming cut 6 bases from V and 3 bases from J; bases unmatched to any gene: 8. CDR3 length: 14 amino acids. Germline V gene sequence: CDR1 SGHRS, CDR2 YFSETQ. CDR3 sequence (DNA): TGCGCCAGCAACAAACAGGGGTCGGACTATGGCTACACCTTC. Amino acid sequence: CASNKQGSDYGYTF.

The chain joins TRBV9 to TRBJ1-2; no firm D call. Germline-derived CDR1 and CDR2 are SGDLS and YYNGEE. V lost 3 bases and J lost 7, with 19 bases in between. The CDR3 is 15 amino acids. CDR3 DNA sequence: TGTGCCAGCAGCGATCAGGTGAAGGGTAGCGGTGGCTACACCTTC. Its protein product is CASSDQVKGSGGYTF.

V gene TRBV19 combines with J gene TRBJ2-5; D is unclear. CDR1 LNHDA and CDR2 SQIVND come from the germline V gene (reference sequence). V lost 1 base and J lost 2, with 5 bases in between. The CDR3 contains 13 residues. The CDR3 coding sequence is TGTGCCAGTAGTATAGGCAGTCAAGAGACCCAGTACTTC. Translated, it gives CASSIGSQETQYF. The full variable domain, with the rest looked up from reference TRBV19 and TRBJ2-5, is DGGITQSPKYLFRKEGQNVTLSCEQNLNHDAMYWYRQDPGQGLRLIYYSQIVNDFQKGDIAEGYSVSREKKESFPLTVTSAQKNPTAFYLCASSIGSQETQYFGPGTRLLVL.

This chain links TRBV7-9 with TRBJ2-1; TRBD2 matches at 7 bases. The length of the CDR3 is 12 residues. The V segment lost 2 bases and the J segment 8 bases; nucleotides outside the gene matches: 0. Germline CDR1 is SEHNR and CDR2 is FQNEAQ (reference sequence). CDR3 sequence (DNA): TGTGCCAGCAGCTTAAGCGGGGATGAGCAGTTCTTC. It translates to CASSLSGDEQFF.

The chain links TRBV3-1 (or the pseudogene TRBV3-2) to TRBJ1-2; D not resolved. The CDR3 is 13 amino acids. CDR1 and CDR2 from the germline V gene are LGHDT and YNNKEL (reference sequence). Trimming took off 1 base at V and 8 bases at J, with 11 bases between the two ends. The CDR3 here is CASSQGTSGGYTF. Written as DNA, the CDR3 is TGTGCCAGCAGCCAAGGGACCAGCGGCGGCTACACCTTC.

This chain uses TRBV27 with TRBJ2-1; 8 bases are shared with TRBD2. Germline CDR1 and CDR2: MNHEY and SMNVEV (reference sequence). The CDR3 consists of 16 residues. Losses at the gene ends were 1 base for V and 8 bases for J; bases not matched to a gene: 10. The CDR3 region is CASSLWFGGAGDEQFF. The CDR3 coding sequence is TGTGCCAGCAGTTTATGGTTCGGGGGGGCCGGGGATGAGCAGTTCTTC.

The chain couples TRBV19 to TRBJ1-2; D possibly corresponds to TRBD1 (6 bases). This CDR3 contains 17 residues. Trimming cost V 7 bases and J 4 bases, with 25 bases left between them. Germline V lookup: CDR1 LNHDA, CDR2 SQIVND (reference sequence). For the CDR3, the DNA is TGTGCCAGTATGGAGGCGACAGGCCGATCTGGGCGCTATGGCTACACCTTC. Translated, it gives CASMEATGRSGRYGYTF. Full variable domain (missing parts from reference TRBV19 and TRBJ1-2): DGGITQSPKYLFRKEGQNVTLSCEQNLNHDAMYWYRQDPGQGLRLIYYSQIVNDFQKGDIAEGYSVSREKKESFPLTVTSAQKNPTAFYLCASMEATGRSGRYGYTFGSGTRLTVV.

V is TRBV5-1 and J is TRBJ2-7; D is possibly TRBD1 (6 bases). CDR1 is SGHRS, CDR2 YFSETQ, per germline. This CDR3 is 14 amino acids long. V lost 3 bases and J 4 bases, leaving 14 bases between the germline ends. CDR3 coding DNA: TGCGCCAGCAGCTACGGACAGAGTGCGTACGAGCAGTACTTC. As protein: CASSYGQSAYEQYF.

The rearrangement joins TRBV4-3 to TRBJ1-2; D is possibly TRBD1 (6 bases). The CDR3 is 13 amino acids. Germline values: CDR1 LGHNA, CDR2 YSLEER. Trimming left V 4 bases short and J 3 bases short, with 9 bases between. The CDR3, as DNA: TGCGCCAGCAGCCGTGGACAGCACTATGGCTACACCTTC. Protein sequence: CASSRGQHYGYTF.